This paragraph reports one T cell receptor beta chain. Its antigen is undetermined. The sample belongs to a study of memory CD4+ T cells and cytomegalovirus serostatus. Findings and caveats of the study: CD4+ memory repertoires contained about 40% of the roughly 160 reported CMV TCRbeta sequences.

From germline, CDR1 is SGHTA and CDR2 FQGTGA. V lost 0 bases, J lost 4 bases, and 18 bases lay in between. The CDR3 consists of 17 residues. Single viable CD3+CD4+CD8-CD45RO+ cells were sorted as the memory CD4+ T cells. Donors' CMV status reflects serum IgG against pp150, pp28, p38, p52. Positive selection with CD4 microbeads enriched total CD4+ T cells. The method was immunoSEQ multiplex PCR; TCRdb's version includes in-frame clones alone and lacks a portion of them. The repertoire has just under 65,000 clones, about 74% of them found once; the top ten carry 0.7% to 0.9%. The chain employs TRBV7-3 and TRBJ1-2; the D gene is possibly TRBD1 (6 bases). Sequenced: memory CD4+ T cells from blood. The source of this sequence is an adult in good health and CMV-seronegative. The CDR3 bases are TGTGCCAGCAGCTTAACACACACTTCGGACAGCACCTATGGCTACACCTTC. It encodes CASSLTHTSDSTYGYTF.